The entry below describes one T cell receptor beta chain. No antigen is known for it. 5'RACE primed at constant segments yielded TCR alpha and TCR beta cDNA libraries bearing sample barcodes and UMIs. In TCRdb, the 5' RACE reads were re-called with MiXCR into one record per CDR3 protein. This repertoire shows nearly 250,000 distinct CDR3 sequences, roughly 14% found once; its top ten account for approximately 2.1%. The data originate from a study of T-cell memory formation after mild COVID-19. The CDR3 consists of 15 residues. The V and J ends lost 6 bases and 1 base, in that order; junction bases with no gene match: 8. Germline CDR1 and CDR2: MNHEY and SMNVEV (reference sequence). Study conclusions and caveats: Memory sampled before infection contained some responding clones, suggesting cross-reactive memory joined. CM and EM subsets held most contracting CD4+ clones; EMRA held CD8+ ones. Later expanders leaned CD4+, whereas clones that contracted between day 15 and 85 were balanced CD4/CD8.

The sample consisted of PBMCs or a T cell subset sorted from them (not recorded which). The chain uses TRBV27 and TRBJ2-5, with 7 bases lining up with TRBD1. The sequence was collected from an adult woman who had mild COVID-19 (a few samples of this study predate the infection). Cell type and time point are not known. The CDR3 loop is CASRTGVWSQETQYF. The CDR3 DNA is TGTGCCAGCAGAACAGGGGTGTGGTCCCAAGAGACCCAGTACTTC.